The rows below give T cell receptor beta chains drawn from one sample of a study of cytomegalovirus exposure and HLA in healthy donors. Measured with immunoSEQ multiplex PCR; TCRdb has only the in-frame clones, and not every one. The data show 65,000 to 85,000 clones, over 60% seen once. The specimen sequenced was PBMCs. The receptors derive from a male donor in good health and CMV-seropositive. Both conserved end residues are part of each CDR3. Each record gives: clone size, V gene, D gene, J gene, CDR3 DNA, CDR3 protein. A D gene is named only where the DNA matches it firmly. The size field is filled for only some rows; it gives once, few, many or a size class.

size: NA
V: TRBV7-2
D: NA
J: TRBJ2-7
DNA: TGTGCCAGCAGCCGCATACGGGGGTCCCCCTACGAGCAGTACTTC
CDR3: CASSRIRGSPYEQYF

size: once
V: TRBV29-1
D: NA
J: TRBJ1-4
DNA: TGCAGCGTTTTTTCAGGGTTCCCTAATGAAAAACTGTTTTTT
CDR3: CSVFSGFPNEKLFF

size: NA
V: TRBV18
D: NA
J: TRBJ2-5
DNA: TGTGCCAGCTCACCATTAGGGGGGGACAACCAAGAGACCCAGTACTTC
CDR3: CASSPLGGDNQETQYF

size: NA
V: TRBV2
D: TRBD1
J: TRBJ2-7
DNA: TGTGCCAGCAGTCGACAGGGGCTCAGGGAGCAGTACTTC
CDR3: CASSRQGLREQYF

size: NA
V: TRBV28
D: TRBD2
J: TRBJ2-7
DNA: TGTGCCAGCAGTTTCTGGGCTAGCGGGAGAGGTGAGCAGTACTTC
CDR3: CASSFWASGRGEQYF

size: NA
V: TRBV9
D: TRBD1
J: TRBJ2-1
DNA: TGTGCCAGCAGCGTAGGAGGGGGCGAAGGCAACAATGAGCAGTTCTTC
CDR3: CASSVGGGEGNNEQFF

size: NA
V: TRBV7-8
D: TRBD2
J: TRBJ2-5
DNA: TGTGCCAGCAGCTTAGCAAGGGGACTAGCCCTGGAGACCCAGTACTTC
CDR3: CASSLARGLALETQYF

size: NA
V: TRBV7-3
D: NA
J: TRBJ2-5
DNA: TGTGCCAGCAGCTTCGGCGGCCGGAGGACCCAGTACTTC
CDR3: CASSFGGRRTQYF

size: few
V: TRBV6-5
D: TRBD2
J: TRBJ2-3
DNA: TGTGCCAGCAGTAGGAGCGGGAGTAGTGCAGATACGCAGTATTTT
CDR3: CASSRSGSSADTQYF

size: once
V: TRBV4-1
D: TRBD2
J: TRBJ2-1
DNA: TGCGCCAGCAGCCAGTCTGCTAGCGGGACTCACAATGAGCAGTTCTTC
CDR3: CASSQSASGTHNEQFF

size: medium-sized
V: TRBV9
D: NA
J: TRBJ1-5
DNA: TGTGCCAGCAGCCGCTCCAGCGGGGGCAGCGGCTCGAATCAGCCCCAGCATTTT
CDR3: CASSRSSGGSGSNQPQHF

size: NA
V: TRBV5-1
D: TRBD2
J: TRBJ2-7
DNA: TGCGCCAGCAGCGAGACTAGCGGGAGCGTAGCCTACGAGCAGTACTTC
CDR3: CASSETSGSVAYEQYF

size: NA
V: TRBV7-9
D: TRBD1
J: TRBJ2-2
DNA: TGTGCCAGCAGCCGGACAGGGGACGGGGAGCTGTTTTTT
CDR3: CASSRTGDGELFF

size: NA
V: TRBV30
D: TRBD2
J: TRBJ2-1
DNA: TGTGCCTGGGGAGAAGCGGGGGGGCCGTTCGAGCAGTTCTTC
CDR3: CAWGEAGGPFEQFF

size: NA
V: TRBV18
D: TRBD2
J: TRBJ2-7
DNA: TGTGCCAGCTCACTAACCGGGACTAGCAGTGGTTTCTCCTACGAGCAGTACTTC
CDR3: CASSLTGTSSGFSYEQYF

size: NA
V: TRBV5-1
D: NA
J: TRBJ1-4
DNA: TGCGCCAGCAGCCCGGGGATCCCCGGGTCCAATGTTTATGAAAAACTGTTTTTT
CDR3: CASSPGIPGSNVYEKLFF

size: NA
V: TRBV5-6
D: NA
J: TRBJ2-1
DNA: TGTGCCAGCAGCTTACAGAATGAGCAGTTCTTC
CDR3: CASSLQNEQFF

size: few
V: TRBV7-8
D: NA
J: TRBJ2-3
DNA: TGTGCCAGCAGCGAACAGCCGGGACTTAACACAGATACGCAGTATTTT
CDR3: CASSEQPGLNTDTQYF

size: NA
V: TRBV7-6
D: TRBD2
J: TRBJ2-3
DNA: TGTGCCAGCAGCCCGGGGGGAGATACGCAGTATTTT
CDR3: CASSPGGDTQYF

size: once
V: TRBV10-3
D: TRBD2
J: TRBJ2-7
DNA: TGTGCCAGTGCCGGGACTAGCTACGAGCAGTACTTC
CDR3: CASAGTSYEQYF

size: once
V: TRBV11-2
D: TRBD2
J: TRBJ2-7
DNA: TGTGCCAGCAGCTTAACCCTAGGACTAGCGGGAGGTAACGAGCAGTACTTC
CDR3: CASSLTLGLAGGNEQYF

size: NA
V: TRBV10-2
D: NA
J: TRBJ1-1
DNA: TGCGCCAGCAGTGCAGACTCAGGGGTGGAAGCTTTCTTT
CDR3: CASSADSGVEAFF

size: few
V: TRBV7-2
D: TRBD1
J: TRBJ2-2
DNA: TGTGCCAGCAGCTCCCAACAGGGGAAGGGCGGGGAGCTGTTTTTT
CDR3: CASSSQQGKGGELFF

size: NA
V: TRBV11-2
D: NA
J: TRBJ1-1
DNA: TGTGCCAGCAGCGTTGGGGGGATTCCTTTCTTT
CDR3: CASSVGGIPFF

size: NA
V: TRBV30
D: TRBD1
J: TRBJ1-2
DNA: TGTGCCTGGAGTATGACAGGGAACTATGGCTACACCTTC
CDR3: CAWSMTGNYGYTF

size: NA
V: TRBV14
D: TRBD1
J: TRBJ2-4
DNA: TGTGCCAGCAGCCCCGTCGGGACAGTAATAGCCAAAAACATTCAGTACTTC
CDR3: CASSPVGTVIAKNIQYF

size: NA
V: TRBV5-4
D: TRBD1
J: TRBJ1-6
DNA: TGTGCCAGCAGCGTCGACAGGGGCAATTCACCCCTCCACTTT
CDR3: CASSVDRGNSPLHF

size: NA
V: TRBV7-6
D: TRBD2
J: TRBJ2-5
DNA: TGTGCCAGCAGCCCGGCGAGCGGGGGGCGGGAGACCCAGTACTTC
CDR3: CASSPASGGRETQYF

size: NA
V: TRBV4-1
D: NA
J: TRBJ1-2
DNA: TGCGCCAGCAGCCAAGTTACGGGGTATGGCTACACCTTC
CDR3: CASSQVTGYGYTF

size: NA
V: TRBV15
D: TRBD1
J: TRBJ1-4
DNA: TGTGCCACCAGCAGACAGACACAGGGGGCCTACGAAAAACTGTTTTTT
CDR3: CATSRQTQGAYEKLFF

size: medium-sized
V: TRBV6-4
D: NA
J: TRBJ2-2
DNA: TGTGCCAGCAGTGAATCTGCGGGGAACACCGGGGAGCTGTTTTTT
CDR3: CASSESAGNTGELFF

size: NA
V: TRBV28
D: TRBD2
J: TRBJ2-3
DNA: TGTGCCGGTTCTAGCGGGGGGTCTCTCACAGATACGCAGTATTTT
CDR3: CAGSSGGSLTDTQYF

size: NA
V: TRBV11-2
D: TRBD2
J: TRBJ2-5
DNA: TGTGCCAGCAGCTCCCGCTTCCGGGGGGAGTTTATTGAGACCCAGTACTTC
CDR3: CASSSRFRGEFIETQYF

size: once
V: TRBV19
D: NA
J: TRBJ2-2
DNA: TGTGCCAGTGGGGCGGATTCGTGGGTTGGGGCCGGGGAGCTGTTTTTT
CDR3: CASGADSWVGAGELFF

size: NA
V: TRBV6-5
D: NA
J: TRBJ2-1
DNA: TGTGCCAGCAGGGCAAGGACTACGCATAACAATGAGCAGTTCTTC
CDR3: CASRARTTHNNEQFF

size: NA
V: TRBV5-1
D: NA
J: TRBJ2-7
DNA: TGCGCCTCGAGGGCCGAAGTATCCTACGAGCAGTACTTC
CDR3: CASRAEVSYEQYF